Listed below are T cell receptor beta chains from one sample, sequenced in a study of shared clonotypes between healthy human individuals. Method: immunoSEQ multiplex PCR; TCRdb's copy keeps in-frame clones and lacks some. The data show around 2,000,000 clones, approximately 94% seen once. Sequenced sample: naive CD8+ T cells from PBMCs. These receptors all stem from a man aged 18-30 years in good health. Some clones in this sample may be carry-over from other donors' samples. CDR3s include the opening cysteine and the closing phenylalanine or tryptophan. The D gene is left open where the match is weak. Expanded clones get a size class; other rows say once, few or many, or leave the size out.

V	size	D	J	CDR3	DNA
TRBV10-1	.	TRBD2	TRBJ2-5	CASSESRLAEETQYF	TGCGCCAGCAGTGAGTCTCGGCTAGCGGAAGAGACCCAGTACTTC
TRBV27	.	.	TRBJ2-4	CASSLRRPGAVRDIQYF	TGTGCCAGCAGTTTAAGGCGCCCGGGGGCCGTACGAGACATTCAGTACTTC
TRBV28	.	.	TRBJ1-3	CASSLWSSGNTIYF	TGTGCCAGCAGTTTATGGAGTAGTGGAAACACCATATATTTT
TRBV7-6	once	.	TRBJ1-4	CASSLVGVLNEKLFF	TGTGCCAGCAGCTTAGTGGGGGTCCTTAATGAAAAACTGTTTTTT
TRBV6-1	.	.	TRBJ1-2	CASSDSFGYGYTF	TGTGCCAGCAGTGACTCTTTCGGGTACGGCTACACCTTC
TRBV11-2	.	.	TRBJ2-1	CASSLDSWGTEYNEQFF	TGTGCCAGCAGCTTAGATTCATGGGGGACGGAATACAATGAGCAGTTCTTC
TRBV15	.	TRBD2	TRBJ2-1	CATSPGLAEEQFF	TGTGCCACCAGCCCGGGACTAGCGGAAGAGCAGTTCTTC
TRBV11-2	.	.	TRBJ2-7	CASSGTSDRYF	TGTGCCAGCAGCGGGACTTCGGACCGGTACTTC
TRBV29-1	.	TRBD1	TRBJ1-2	CSVDLPGQLYGYTF	TGCAGCGTTGATCTTCCGGGACAGCTCTATGGCTACACCTTC
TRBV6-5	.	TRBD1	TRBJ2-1	CASSYSADRDHEQFF	TGTGCCAGCAGTTACTCGGCGGACAGGGATCATGAGCAGTTCTTC
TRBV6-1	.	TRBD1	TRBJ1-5	CASSEGRAGGQPQHF	TGTGCCAGCAGTGAAGGTCGGGCAGGGGGTCAGCCCCAGCATTTT
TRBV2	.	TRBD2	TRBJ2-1	CASSERTSGSIDEQFF	TGTGCCAGCAGTGAAAGGACTAGCGGGAGTATCGATGAGCAGTTCTTC
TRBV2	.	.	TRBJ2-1	CASSAGRQEAVTSSYNEQFF	TGTGCCAGCAGTGCGGGCCGACAGGAGGCCGTTACGAGCTCCTACAATGAGCAGTTCTTC
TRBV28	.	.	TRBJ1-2	CASVQSGTSNYGYTF	TGTGCCAGCGTACAGTCGGGGACCTCTAACTATGGCTACACCTTC
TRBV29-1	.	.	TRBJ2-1	CSVERRYNEQFF	TGCAGCGTTGAACGGCGGTACAATGAGCAGTTCTTC
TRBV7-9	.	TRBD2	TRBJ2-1	CASGWTSARNYNEQFF	TGTGCCAGCGGTTGGACTAGCGCCAGGAACTACAATGAGCAGTTCTTC
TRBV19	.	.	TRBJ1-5	CASSMGIGQPQHF	TGTGCCAGTAGTATGGGGATTGGACAGCCCCAGCATTTT
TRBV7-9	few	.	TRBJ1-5	CASRGPNQPQHF	TGTGCCAGCCGGGGTCCCAATCAGCCCCAGCATTTT
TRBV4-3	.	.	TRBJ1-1	CASSEAPGRGSTEAFF	TGCGCCAGCAGCGAAGCCCCTGGTCGGGGGAGCACTGAAGCTTTCTTT
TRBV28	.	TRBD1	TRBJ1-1	CASRLDREGTEAFF	TGTGCCAGCAGACTCGACAGGGAGGGCACTGAAGCTTTCTTT
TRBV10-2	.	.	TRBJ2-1	CASSEEAPRQFF	TGCGCCAGCAGTGAGGAGGCGCCTCGGCAGTTCTTC
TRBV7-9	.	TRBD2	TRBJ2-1	CASSPAGGKLAGENEQFF	TGTGCCAGCAGCCCAGCGGGAGGGAAACTAGCGGGAGAAAATGAGCAGTTCTTC
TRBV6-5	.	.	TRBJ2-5	CASSYEGRETQYF	TGTGCCAGCAGTTACGAGGGGAGGGAGACCCAGTACTTC
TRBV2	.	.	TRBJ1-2	CASSDFGTPTFNYGYTF	TGTGCCAGCAGTGATTTCGGGACTCCCACCTTTAACTATGGCTACACCTTC
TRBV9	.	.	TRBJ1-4	CASSVEGGANEKLFF	TGTGCCAGCAGCGTCGAAGGTGGGGCTAATGAAAAACTGTTTTTT
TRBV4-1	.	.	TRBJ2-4	CASSQGMDRADIQYF	TGCGCCAGCAGCCAAGGAATGGATCGGGCGGACATTCAGTACTTC
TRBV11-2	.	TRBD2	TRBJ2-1	CASSLEDGTSGRDEQFF	TGTGCCAGCAGCTTAGAGGATGGGACTAGCGGGAGGGATGAGCAGTTCTTC
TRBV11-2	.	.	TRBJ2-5	CASRPSEETQYF	TGTGCCAGCCGCCCTAGCGAAGAGACCCAGTACTTC
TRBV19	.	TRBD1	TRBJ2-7	CASRSGTAYEQYF	TGTGCCAGTAGGTCCGGGACAGCCTACGAGCAGTACTTC
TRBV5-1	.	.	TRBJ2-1	CASTMVGIGNEQFF	TGCGCCAGCACCATGGTAGGGATTGGCAATGAGCAGTTCTTC
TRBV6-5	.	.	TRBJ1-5	CASSQHDSNQPQHF	TGTGCCAGCAGTCAACATGACAGCAATCAGCCCCAGCATTTT
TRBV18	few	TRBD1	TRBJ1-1	CASSQDRTRNTEAFF	TGTGCCAGCTCACAGGACAGGACTAGAAACACTGAAGCTTTCTTT
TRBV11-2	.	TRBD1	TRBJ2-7	CASSSIRTGPPYEQYF	TGTGCCAGCAGCTCGATAAGGACAGGACCCCCCTACGAGCAGTACTTC
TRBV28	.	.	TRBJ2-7	CASSLESPPYEQYF	TGTGCCAGCAGTTTAGAATCCCCCCCCTACGAGCAGTACTTC
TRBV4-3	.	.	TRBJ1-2	CASSQGVVSFGGYTF	TGCGCCAGCAGCCAAGGTGTGGTAAGCTTCGGAGGCTACACCTTC
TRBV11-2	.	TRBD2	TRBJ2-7	CASSLGLAGIKYEQYF	TGTGCCAGCAGCTTGGGACTAGCGGGGATCAAGTACGAGCAGTACTTC
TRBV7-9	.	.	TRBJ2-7	CASSLAGGFHEQYF	TGTGCCAGCAGCTTAGCGGGAGGCTTCCACGAGCAGTACTTC
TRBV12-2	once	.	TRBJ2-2	CASRLAAPPRRENTGELFF	TGTGCAAGTCGCTTAGCAGCCCCACCTCGGCGGGAGAACACCGGGGAGCTGTTTTTT
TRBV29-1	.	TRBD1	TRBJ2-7	CSVQQGLEQYF	TGCAGCGTACAACAGGGGCTCGAGCAGTACTTC
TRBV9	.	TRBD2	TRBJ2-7	CASSGGAGGEQYF	TGTGCCAGCAGCGGCGGGGCGGGAGGTGAGCAGTACTTC
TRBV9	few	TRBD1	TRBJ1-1	CASSVRGQGEAFF	TGTGCCAGCAGCGTCCGGGGACAGGGAGAAGCTTTCTTT
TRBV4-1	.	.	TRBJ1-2	CASSPLVIEPGQPGYGYTF	TGCGCCAGCAGCCCACTAGTGATCGAACCTGGACAGCCCGGCTATGGCTACACCTTC
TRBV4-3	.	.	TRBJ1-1	CASSQVGIGEAFF	TGCGCCAGCAGCCAAGTTGGTATCGGTGAAGCTTTCTTT
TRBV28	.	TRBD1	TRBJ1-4	CASSLWGQGADQKLFF	TGTGCCAGCAGTTTGTGGGGACAGGGGGCTGACCAAAAACTGTTTTTT
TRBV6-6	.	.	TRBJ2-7	CASSYSMPQEKYF	TGTGCCAGCAGTTACTCGATGCCACAGGAGAAGTACTTC
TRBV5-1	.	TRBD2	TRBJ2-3	CASSGGLAGRPDTQYF	TGCGCCAGCAGCGGGGGACTAGCGGGAAGACCAGATACGCAGTATTTT
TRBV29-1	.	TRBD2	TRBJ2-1	CSVGLVFSGSNEQFF	TGCAGCGTTGGTCTTGTGTTTAGCGGGAGTAATGAGCAGTTCTTC
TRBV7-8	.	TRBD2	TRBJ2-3	CASSLGGLGVLTDTQYF	TGTGCCAGCAGCTTAGGGGGACTAGGCGTCCTCACAGATACGCAGTATTTT
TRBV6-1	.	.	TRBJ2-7	CASSVRGIPYEQYF	TGTGCCAGCAGTGTCCGTGGGATCCCCTACGAGCAGTACTTC
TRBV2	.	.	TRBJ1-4	CASSDLARTREKLFF	TGTGCCAGCAGTGATTTGGCCCGTACGAGAGAAAAACTGTTTTTT
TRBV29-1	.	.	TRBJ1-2	CSVEDHHGNSFWGYTF	TGCAGCGTTGAAGATCATCACGGCAACTCCTTTTGGGGCTACACCTTC
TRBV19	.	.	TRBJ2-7	CASSIVGISYEQYF	TGTGCCAGTAGTATCGTAGGAATTTCGTACGAGCAGTACTTC
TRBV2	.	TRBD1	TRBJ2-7	CASSDTRTGRYEQYF	TGTGCCAGCAGTGACACGCGGACAGGAAGATACGAGCAGTACTTC